Below, 5 T cell receptor beta chains from the same sample are listed, as sequenced in a study of OX40 agonist ivuxolimab in advanced cancers. Sequenced by immunoSEQ multiplex PCR; TCRdb stores in-frame clones only, minus some. The sample holds about 93,000 clones, roughly 90% seen once. Sequencing used CD4+ or CD8+ T cells sorted from blood, obtained in a trial of the OX40 agonist ivuxolimab. These receptors were obtained from an adult with an advanced solid tumor such as melanoma, head and neck, liver or kidney cancer.

V is TRBV25-1 and J is TRBJ1-2; 9 bases align to TRBD1. V lost 4 bases, J lost 5 bases, and 5 bases stayed unmatched. Germline lookup yields CDR1 MGHDK and CDR2 SYGVNS. The CDR3 sequence is 14 residues long. CDR3 sequence: CASSAGQGRYGYTF. In DNA form, the CDR3 reads TGTGCCAGCAGTGCAGGACAGGGGAGGTATGGCTACACCTTC.

This chain connects TRBV19 to TRBJ1-4; 8 positions match TRBD1. Trimming took 7 bases from V and 5 from J; bases not matched to a gene: 6. Looked up from germline, CDR1 is LNHDA and CDR2 is SQIVND (reference sequence). This CDR3 has 14 amino acids. CDR3 nucleotide sequence: TGTGCCAGTAACACGGACAGGGTCAATGAAAAACTGTTTTTT. Protein product: CASNTDRVNEKLFF.

This chain joins TRBV7-9 and TRBJ1-1; D not certain. The CDR3 length is 14 residues. The germline V and J ends were trimmed by 7 bases and 1 base, with 13 bases remaining between them. Germline V gene sequence: CDR1 SEHNR, CDR2 FQNEAQ (reference sequence). CDR3 region: CASIVIRGNTEAFF. For the CDR3, the DNA is TGTGCCAGCATTGTAATTCGGGGGAACACTGAAGCTTTCTTT.

The chain uses TRBV5-4 and TRBJ2-7; 10 positions agree with TRBD2. CDR1 SGHNT and CDR2 YYREEE come from the germline V gene (reference sequence). The CDR3 length is 15 residues. V trimming: 5 bases; J trimming: 2 bases; junction bases outside the gene matches: 7. The CDR3 is CASRGGTSDTYEQYF. The CDR3 DNA is TGTGCCAGCAGGGGCGGGACTAGCGACACCTACGAGCAGTACTTC.

V usage is TRBV6-5 and J usage is TRBJ2-7; D is possibly TRBD1 or TRBD2 (5 bases each). V lost 10 bases and J lost 0, with 7 bases in between. The CDR3 spans 11 residues. In germline, CDR1 is MNHEY, CDR2 SVGAGI. CDR3 amino acids: CATGTSYEQYF. The CDR3 DNA reads TGTGCCACAGGGACCTCCTACGAGCAGTACTTC.